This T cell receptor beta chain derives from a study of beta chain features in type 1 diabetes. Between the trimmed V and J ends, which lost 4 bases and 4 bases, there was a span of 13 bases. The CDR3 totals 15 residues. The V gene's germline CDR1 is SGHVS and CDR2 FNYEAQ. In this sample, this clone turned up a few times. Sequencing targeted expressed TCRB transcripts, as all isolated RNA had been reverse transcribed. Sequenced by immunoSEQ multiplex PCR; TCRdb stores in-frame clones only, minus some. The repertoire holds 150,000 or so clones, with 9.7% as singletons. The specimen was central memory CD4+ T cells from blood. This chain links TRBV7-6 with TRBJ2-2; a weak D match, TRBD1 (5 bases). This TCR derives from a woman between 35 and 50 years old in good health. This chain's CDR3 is CASSSLQGSTGELFF. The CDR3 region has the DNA TGTGCCAGCAGCTCCTTGCAGGGCTCCACCGGGGAGCTGTTTTTT.